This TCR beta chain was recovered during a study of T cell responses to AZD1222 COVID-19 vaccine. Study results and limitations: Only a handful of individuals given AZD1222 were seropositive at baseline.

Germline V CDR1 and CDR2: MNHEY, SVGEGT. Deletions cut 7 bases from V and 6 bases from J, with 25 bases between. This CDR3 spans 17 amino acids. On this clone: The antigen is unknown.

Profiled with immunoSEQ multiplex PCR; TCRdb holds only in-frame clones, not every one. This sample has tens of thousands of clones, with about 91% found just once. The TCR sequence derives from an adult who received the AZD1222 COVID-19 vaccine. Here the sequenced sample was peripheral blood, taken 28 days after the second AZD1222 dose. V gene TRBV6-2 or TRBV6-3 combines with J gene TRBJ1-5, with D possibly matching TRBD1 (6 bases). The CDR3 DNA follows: TGTGCCAGCACCCCCCGCTGGGGGGCGCGAAGAAGTCAGCCCCAGCATTTT. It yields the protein CASTPRWGARRSQPQHF.